Each of the 22 T cell receptor beta chains below was sequenced from the same sample in a study of CD8+CD57+ T cells in acquired aplastic anemia (dated by TCRdb to 2016 to 2019). The sample was run on an Illumina HiSeq 2000. Genomic DNA was used as template for profiling of TCR beta VDJ combinations and CDR3 sequences. TCRdb ran its own pipeline on the public reads, namely fastp trimming at Q25 and MiXCR clone calling, and kept in-frame beta chains. Each CDR3 protein appears once, grouped with its most common genes and DNA. Recorded for this sample are 250,000 or so distinct CDR3 sequences; 40% to 50% of them occurred a single time. The ten largest account for 7.8% of the sample. Patients chosen for sequencing had shown expansion of CD8+CD57+ cells by flow cytometry. Sequencing used sorted CD4+, CD8+, or CD8+CD57+ T cells (not recorded which) from PBMCs. These TCRs come from a human donor with aplastic anemia.

In this sample, this clonotype turned up a few times. J is TRBJ1-2 and V is TRBV12-3 or TRBV12-4; 7 bases align to TRBD1. CDR3 length: 13 amino acids. Trimming took 5 bases from V and 2 from J; bases not matched to a gene: 2. The CDR3: CASSKTGNYGYTF. The CDR3 DNA follows: TGTGCCAGCAGTAAGACAGGGAACTATGGCTACACCTTC.

The table lists this clonotype with many counts. This rearrangement joins TRBV10-1 to TRBJ1-6, with unresolved D. Deletions cut 3 bases from V and 7 bases from J, with 10 bases between. This CDR3 is 14 amino acids long. Germline values: CDR1 WNHNN, CDR2 SYGVQD (reference sequence). This CDR3 reads CASSEGVLNSPLHF. The DNA of the CDR3 is TGCGCCAGCAGTGAAGGAGTTTTGAATTCACCCCTCCACTTT.

This clonotype occurred once. This sequence joins TRBV27 and TRBJ1-2; D ambiguous. The CDR3 is made up of 14 amino acids. The germline V and J ends were trimmed by 6 bases and 4 bases, with 15 bases remaining between them. Germline CDR1 reads MNHEY; CDR2 reads SMNVEV (reference sequence). The CDR3 nucleotides are TGTGCCAGCAGCCAATTTGGTTGGAGCTATGGCTACACCTTC. Translation gives CASSQFGWSYGYTF.

This clonotype has a count of ten or more. The rearrangement uses TRBV5-6 and TRBJ2-5, with D unresolved. V lost 2 bases, J lost 0 bases, and 11 bases lay in between. Germline V gene lookup returns CDR1 SGHDT and CDR2 YYEEEE. There are 15 residues in the CDR3. The CDR3 sequence is CASSLRSFDQETQYF. DNA of the CDR3: TGTGCCAGCAGCTTAAGGTCGTTCGACCAAGAGACCCAGTACTTC.

This clonotype was detected ten times or more. The rearrangement links TRBV6-1 to TRBJ2-2, with 11 positions matching TRBD2. CDR1 is MNHNS and CDR2 is SASEGT in the germline V gene. This CDR3 region has 15 residues. Germline trimming cut 2 bases from V and 4 bases from J; bases unmatched to any gene: 0. In DNA, the CDR3 is TGTGCCAGCAGTGAACTAGCGGGAGGCACCGGGGAGCTGTTTTTT. Encoded protein: CASSELAGGTGELFF.

J is TRBJ2-6 and V is TRBV30; D is perhaps TRBD2 (7 bases). The CDR3 loop spans 15 amino acids. CDR1 is GTSNPN, CDR2 SVGIG, per germline (reference sequence). Trimming pared 3 bases from V and 1 base from J, leaving 10 bases between. CDR3 nucleotide sequence: TGTGCCTGGAGGGGGGGGGCTTCTGGGGCCAACGTCCTGACTTTC. The encoded protein is CAWRGGASGANVLTF.

The gene calls are TRBV19 and TRBJ1-5; tentative D call: TRBD1 (5 bases). Germline V CDR1 and CDR2: LNHDA, SQIVND (reference sequence). The CDR3 runs to 13 residues. V gave up 5 bases and J gave up 6 bases, with 11 bases separating them. CDR3 sequence: CASSGTGGQPQHF. The CDR3 DNA is TGTGCCAGTAGTGGAACAGGTGGTCAGCCCCAGCATTTT.

The V and J genes are TRBV7-9 and TRBJ2-1; D possibly corresponds to TRBD2 (6 bases). V was shortened by 2 bases and J by 7 bases, with 15 bases between the two germline ends. Germline values: CDR1 SEHNR, CDR2 FQNEAQ (reference sequence). The CDR3 is 15 residues long. DNA of the CDR3: TGTGCCAGCAGCTTAAGGCCTAGCGTTGAGAATGAGCAGTTCTTC. Its protein product is CASSLRPSVENEQFF.

This chain uses TRBV9 with TRBJ1-4, with 7 bases fitting TRBD1. This CDR3 region has 16 residues. The ends lost 2 bases at V and 8 bases at J; junction bases unmatched: 12. The germline CDR1 and CDR2 sequences are SGDLS and YYNGEE. The CDR3 DNA sequence: TGTGCCAGCAGCGTTTTTGCGGGGCAGGGGGTGGAAAAACTGTTTTTT. Translating it yields CASSVFAGQGVEKLFF.

The V gene is TRBV29-1, the J gene TRBJ2-5; D is uncertain. Trimming shortened V by 7 bases and J by 3 bases, and 24 bases separated the two germline ends. The CDR3 has 16 residues. CDR1 is SQVTM and CDR2 is ANQGSEA in the germline V gene. The CDR3 nucleotides are TGCAGCGCCGGCTCGAATTTGTACAGACAAAAAGAGACCCAGTACTTC. It encodes CSAGSNLYRQKETQYF.

The genes are TRBV25-1 and TRBJ2-1, with 9 bases matching TRBD2. From germline, CDR1 is MGHDK and CDR2 SYGVNS. J gave up 7 bases and V 4 bases, and 5 bases lay outside the gene matches. The CDR3 has 14 residues. CDR3 protein: CASSAARGGNEQFF. The CDR3 DNA is TGTGCCAGCAGTGCAGCGCGGGGGGGGAATGAGCAGTTCTTC.

The rearrangement joins TRBV7-8 to TRBJ2-3, with 8 nucleotides matching TRBD2. CDR1 and CDR2 from the germline V gene are SGHVS and FQNEAQ. The trim removed 5 bases at V and 2 bases at J, leaving 9 bases unmatched. The CDR3 totals 16 residues. CDR3 protein: CASSLQDGGATDTQYF. The CDR3 DNA reads TGTGCCAGCAGCCTCCAAGACGGGGGGGCCACAGATACGCAGTATTTT.

In this sample, this clonotype turned up many times. This chain joins TRBV7-6 and TRBJ1-1, with TRBD1 identical over 8 bases. Unmatched junction bases numbered 17, after V lost 5 bases and J lost 3 bases. Germline CDR1 and CDR2: SGHVS and FNYEAQ. The CDR3 is 18 residues long. Written as DNA, the CDR3 is TGTGCCAGCAGCGGGCGCGGGGACAGGATCGATATCGACACTGAAGCTTTCTTT. Protein sequence: CASSGRGDRIDIDTEAFF.

The gene calls are TRBV19 and TRBJ2-3; D may be TRBD2 (5 bases). CDR1 is LNHDA, CDR2 SQIVND, per germline (reference sequence). V dropped 5 bases and J dropped 6 bases, with 9 bases sitting between them. The CDR3 loop spans 12 amino acids. CDR3 residues: CASSDRGDTQYF. In DNA, the CDR3 is TGTGCCAGTAGTGATCGCGGGGATACGCAGTATTTT.

Of note for this clonotype: Just one base apart from a much larger clone, this may be a read error. The genes are TRBV7-9 and TRBJ1-2, with D uncertain. The V and J ends lost 5 bases and 2 bases respectively, with 15 bases between them. Germline values: CDR1 SEHNR, CDR2 FQNEAQ (reference sequence). The CDR3 has 15 amino acids. CDR3 bases: TGTGCCAGCAGCCCCGAGGGAAGGCCCAACTATGGCTACACCTTC. Amino acid sequence: CASSPEGRPNYGYTF.

Ten or more counts support this clonotype. The CDR3 loop reads CATIRTGGSGEQYF. The CDR3 nucleotides read TGTGCCACTATCAGGACAGGGGGCTCTGGCGAGCAGTACTTC. This chain uses TRBV19 with TRBJ2-7, with 11 positions matching TRBD1. In germline, CDR1 is LNHDA, CDR2 SQIVND (reference sequence). CDR3 size: 14 residues. V trimming: 10 bases; J trimming: 6 bases; junction bases outside the gene matches: 11.

The CDR3 reads CASSGAGDEQFF. The CDR3 DNA sequence: TGCGCCAGCAGTGGGGCGGGGGATGAGCAGTTCTTC. The V and J genes are TRBV10-1 and TRBJ2-1, with TRBD2 identical over 7 bases. In germline, CDR1 is WNHNN, CDR2 SYGVQD (reference sequence). The CDR3 has 12 amino acids. The J segment lost 8 bases and the V segment lost 4 bases, leaving 2 bases of the junction unmatched.

This clonotype has a single count. V is TRBV7-9 and J is TRBJ2-5, with TRBD2 as a possible D gene (5 bases). V lost 5 bases and J lost 11, with 6 bases in between. CDR1 is SEHNR and CDR2 is FQNEAQ in the germline V gene (reference sequence). The CDR3 spans 9 residues. CDR3 in amino acids: CASSTGQYF. Here the CDR3 DNA reads TGTGCCAGCAGCACGGGACAGTACTTC.

About this clonotype: One base away lies a much larger clone, so this may be a sequencing read error. The CDR3 reads CASSGVGYRDNEQFF. The CDR3, as DNA: TGTGCCAGCAGTGGAGTCGGATACAGGGACAATGAGCAGTTCTTC. The chain combines TRBV10-3 with TRBJ2-1, with TRBD1 as a possible D gene (6 bases). Looked up from germline, CDR1 is ENHRY and CDR2 is SYGVKD. This CDR3 comprises 15 residues.

The chain is built from TRBV6-5 and TRBJ2-7; the match to TRBD2 covers 10 bases. Germline lookup yields CDR1 MNHEY and CDR2 SVGAGI. The CDR3 is 17 amino acids. Trimming removed 0 bases from V and 4 bases from J; junction bases left unmatched: 9. CDR3 in amino acids: CASSYSRPSGRGYEQYF. The CDR3 DNA reads as TGTGCCAGCAGTTACTCCCGCCCCAGCGGGAGGGGGTACGAGCAGTACTTC.

Comments on this clonotype: This may come from a read error, since a much larger clone is one base off. This chain joins TRBV10-1 and TRBJ1-3; TRBD1 might be the D (5 bases). V was cut by 10 bases and J by 7 bases, with 17 bases left in between. Germline V gene lookup returns CDR1 WNHNN and CDR2 SYGVQD (reference sequence). This CDR3 spans 13 amino acids. As DNA, the CDR3 is TGCGCCAACAGACTCAGGGAACCCAACACCATATATTTT. It encodes CANRLREPNTIYF.

This clonotype was found once. The rearrangement links TRBV24-1 to TRBJ2-3, with 11 bases fitting TRBD2. The CDR3 has 14 amino acids. The germline V gene has CDR1 KGHDR and CDR2 SFDVKD. V gave up 10 bases and J gave up 3 bases; unmatched junction bases: 5. The CDR3 here is CATGRLAGTDTQYF. In nucleotides, the CDR3 is TGTGCCACAGGCCGACTAGCGGGAACAGATACGCAGTATTTT.